The clone carrying this T cell receptor beta chain appeared many times. Its antigen is still unknown. Amplified regions were TCR beta CDR3 sequences from RNA transcripts. HTBI primers were the set used in a first-round RT-PCR of the TCR CDR3. MiXCR, applied by TCRdb to the multiplex PCR reads, yields one record per CDR3 protein. The data show around 700,000 distinct CDR3 sequences, with approximately 18% seen just once and approximately 15% held by the top ten. Each diagnosis drew on symptoms, thyroxine, TRAb, thyroid ultrasound and orbital computed tomography findings. Germline values: CDR1 LGHDT, CDR2 YNNKEL (reference sequence). Trimming took 1 base from V and 3 from J; bases not matched to a gene: 1. The CDR3 length is 14 residues. This entry comes from a study of T cells in Graves' hyperthyroidism and ophthalmopathy. General observations from the study: Ophthalmopathy prediction by the model preceded onset by a median about 6 months. A model using 13 V-J features told ophthalmopathy apart from stable hyperthyroidism. Appearing also in blood were most of the thyroid clonotypes expanded above 0.001.

This TCR was recovered from a woman aged 50 to 60 with Graves' hyperthyroidism that later progressed to Graves' ophthalmopathy. Sequenced sample: blood. The V call is TRBV3-1, the J call TRBJ2-7; 9 bases map to TRBD1. The CDR3 DNA is TGTGCCAGCAGCCAAGGGACAGGGGACTACGAGCAGTACTTC. Translated, it gives CASSQGTGDYEQYF.